This T cell receptor beta chain was found in a study of identifying expanded T cells in peripheral blood. The table lists this clone with a count of one. Antigen specificity is unknown. Trimming pared 7 bases from V and 1 base from J, leaving 13 bases between. This CDR3 spans 14 amino acids. Germline lookup yields CDR1 MNHNS and CDR2 SASEGT. Study-wide results and limits: Technical replicates showed around 1.3 changed clones; approximately 2 weeks 15 to 20; four weeks 19. Variance in clone template counts between approximately two-week samples significantly increased with total template count across all healthy donors.

Data came from immunoSEQ multiplex PCR; TCRdb stores just in-frame clones and leaves some out. The table includes 75,000 to 90,000 clones, roughly 89% detected once. Sequencing was carried out using blood. This receptor was identified in a person aged 18 to 75 in good health. The rearrangement uses TRBV6-1 and TRBJ1-1; no definite D call. The CDR3 DNA sequence: TGTGCCAGCAAGTCCGGGCTCAAGAACACTGAAGCTTTCTTT. Its protein is CASKSGLKNTEAFF.